This T cell receptor (beta chain) was sequenced for a study of CXCR3-negative and CXCR3-positive naive CD8 T cells. 5' RACE that incorporated UMI labels was used to prepare the TRB cDNA libraries. TCRdb reanalyzed the 5' RACE reads, giving one entry per CDR3 protein sequence and no DNA. Its listing shows 90,000 to 150,000 distinct CDR3 sequences. Points from the study as a whole: The TRB CDR3s that CXCR3-positive naive cells carried were more hydrophobic than those of CXCR3-negative naive cells. CXCR3 expression partially decreased after cryopreservation; most assays used fresh PBMCs. Comparison of naive CXCR3-negative and CXCR3-positive cells revealed similar TRBV-TRBJ usage, while memory cells differed.

Sorting yielded triplicates of 300,000 cells for each CD8+ T cell subset. Worth noting for this clonotype: Its antigen is not identified.

The CDR3 totals 14 residues. The origin of this receptor is a human donor in good health. Some clones in this sample may be carry-over from other donors' samples. Input material: naive CXCR3+ CD8+ T cells from blood. Subset of the sample: CD45RO-CCR7+CD27+CD95- naive CD8+ T cells expressing CXCR3 (TNR3+). The chain joins TRBV21-1 to TRBJ2-3. TRBV21-1 is reported as a pseudogene. CDR3 sequence reads: CARALLKLTDTQYF.